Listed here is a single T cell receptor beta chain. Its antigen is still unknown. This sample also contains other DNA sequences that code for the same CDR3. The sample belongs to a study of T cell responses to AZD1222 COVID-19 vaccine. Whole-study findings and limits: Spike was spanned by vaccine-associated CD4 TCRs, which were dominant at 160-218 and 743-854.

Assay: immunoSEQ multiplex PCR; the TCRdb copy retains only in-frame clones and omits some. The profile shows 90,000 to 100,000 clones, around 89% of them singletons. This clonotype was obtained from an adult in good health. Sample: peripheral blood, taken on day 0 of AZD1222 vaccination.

The CDR3 DNA is TGCAGTGCTTCTCAAGAGACCCAGTACTTC. It is translated as CSASQETQYF. The gene calls are TRBV20-1 and TRBJ2-5, with unresolved D. Trimming took 5 bases from V and 2 from J, leaving 3 bases between them. The CDR3 is made up of 10 amino acids. Germline-derived CDR1 and CDR2 are DFQATT and SNEGSKA (reference sequence).